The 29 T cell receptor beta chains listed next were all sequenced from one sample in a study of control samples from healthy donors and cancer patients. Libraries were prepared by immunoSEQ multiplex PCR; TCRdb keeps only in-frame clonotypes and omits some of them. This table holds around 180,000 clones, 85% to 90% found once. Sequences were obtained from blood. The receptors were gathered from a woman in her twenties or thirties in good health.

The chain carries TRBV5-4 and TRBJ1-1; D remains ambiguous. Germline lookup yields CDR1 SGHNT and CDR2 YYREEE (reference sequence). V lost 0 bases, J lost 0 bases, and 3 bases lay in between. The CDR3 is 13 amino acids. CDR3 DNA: TGTGCCAGCAGCTTGGCCCTGAACACTGAAGCTTTCTTT. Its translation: CASSLALNTEAFF.

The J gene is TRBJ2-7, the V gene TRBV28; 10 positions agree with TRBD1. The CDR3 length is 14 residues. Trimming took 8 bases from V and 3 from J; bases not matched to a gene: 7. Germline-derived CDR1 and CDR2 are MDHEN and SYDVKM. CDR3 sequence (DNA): TGTGCCAGCTGCCGGGACAGGGGAATCTACGAGCAGTACTTC. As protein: CASCRDRGIYEQYF.

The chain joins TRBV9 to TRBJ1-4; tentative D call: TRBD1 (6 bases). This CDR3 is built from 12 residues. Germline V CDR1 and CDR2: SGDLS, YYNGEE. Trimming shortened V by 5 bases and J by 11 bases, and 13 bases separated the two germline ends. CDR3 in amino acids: CASSRGQGKLFF. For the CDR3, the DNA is TGTGCCAGCAGTCGGGGGCAGGGGAAACTGTTTTTT.

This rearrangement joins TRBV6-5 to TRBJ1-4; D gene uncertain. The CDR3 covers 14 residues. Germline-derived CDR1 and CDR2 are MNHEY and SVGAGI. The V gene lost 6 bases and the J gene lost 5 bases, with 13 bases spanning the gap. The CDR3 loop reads CASRPTRTNEKLFF. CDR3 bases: TGTGCCAGCAGACCAACCAGGACCAATGAAAAACTGTTTTTT.

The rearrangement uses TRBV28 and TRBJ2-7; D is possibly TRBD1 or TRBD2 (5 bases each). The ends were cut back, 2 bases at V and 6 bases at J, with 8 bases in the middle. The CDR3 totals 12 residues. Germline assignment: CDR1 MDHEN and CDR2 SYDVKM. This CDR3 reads CASSLGGSEQYF. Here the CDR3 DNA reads TGTGCCAGCAGTTTAGGGGGAAGCGAGCAGTACTTC.

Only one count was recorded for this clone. The chain's CDR3 is CASSPGRARNEQFF. The CDR3 nucleotides are TGTGCCAGCAGTCCTGGGCGGGCCCGCAATGAGCAGTTCTTC. This chain uses TRBV11-2 with TRBJ2-1, with D possibly matching TRBD2 (5 bases). V shed 6 bases and J shed 6 bases, with 15 bases lying between them. Per the germline V gene, CDR1 is SGHAT and CDR2 is FQNNGV. CDR3 length: 14 residues. The full variable domain, its missing parts supplied by reference TRBV11-2 and TRBJ2-1, is EAGVAQSPRYKIIEKRQSVAFWCNPISGHATLYWYQQILGQGPKLLIQFQNNGVVDDSQLPKDRFSAERLKGVDSTLKIQPAKLEDSAVYLCASSPGRARNEQFFGPGTRLTVL.

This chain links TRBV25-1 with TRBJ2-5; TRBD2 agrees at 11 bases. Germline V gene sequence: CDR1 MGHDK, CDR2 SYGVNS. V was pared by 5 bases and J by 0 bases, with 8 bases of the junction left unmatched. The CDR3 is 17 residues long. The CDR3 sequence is CASSSILGLADQETQYF. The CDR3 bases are TGTGCCAGCAGTTCCATCTTGGGACTAGCGGACCAAGAGACCCAGTACTTC.

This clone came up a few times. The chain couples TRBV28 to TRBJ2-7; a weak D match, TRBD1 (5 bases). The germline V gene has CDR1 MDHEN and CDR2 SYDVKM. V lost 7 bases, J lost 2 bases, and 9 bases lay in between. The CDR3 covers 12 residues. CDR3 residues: CASISRAYEQYF. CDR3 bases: TGTGCCAGCATCAGCAGGGCCTACGAGCAGTACTTC.

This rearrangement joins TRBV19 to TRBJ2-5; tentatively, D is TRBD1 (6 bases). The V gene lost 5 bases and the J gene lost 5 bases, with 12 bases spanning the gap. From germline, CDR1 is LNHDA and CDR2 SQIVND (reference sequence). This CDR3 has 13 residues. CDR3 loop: CASSLRGFETQYF. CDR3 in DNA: TGTGCCAGTAGTCTGAGGGGGTTTGAGACCCAGTACTTC.

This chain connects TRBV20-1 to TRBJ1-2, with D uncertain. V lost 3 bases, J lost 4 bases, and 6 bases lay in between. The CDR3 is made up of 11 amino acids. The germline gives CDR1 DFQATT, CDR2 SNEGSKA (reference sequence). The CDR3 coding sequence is TGCAGTGCTAGTAGGAGCTATGGCTACACCTTC. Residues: CSASRSYGYTF.

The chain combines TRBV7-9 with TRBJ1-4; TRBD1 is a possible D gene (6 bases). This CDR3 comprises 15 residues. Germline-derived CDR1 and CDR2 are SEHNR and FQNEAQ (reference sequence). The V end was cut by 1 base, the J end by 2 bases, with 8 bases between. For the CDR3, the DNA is TGTGCCAGCAGCTTAGGGACAGATACTAATGAAAAACTGTTTTTT. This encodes CASSLGTDTNEKLFF.

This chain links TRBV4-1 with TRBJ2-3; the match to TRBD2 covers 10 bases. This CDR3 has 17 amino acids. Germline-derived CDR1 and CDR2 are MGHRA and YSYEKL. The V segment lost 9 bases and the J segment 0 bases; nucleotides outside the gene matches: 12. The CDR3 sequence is CASTTSGAVGSTDTQYF. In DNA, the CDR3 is TGCGCCAGTACTACTAGCGGGGCGGTCGGGAGCACAGATACGCAGTATTTT.

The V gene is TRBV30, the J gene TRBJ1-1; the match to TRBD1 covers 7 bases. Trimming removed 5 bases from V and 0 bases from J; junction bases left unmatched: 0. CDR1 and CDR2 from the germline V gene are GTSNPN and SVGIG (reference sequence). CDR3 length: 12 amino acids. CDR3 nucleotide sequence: TGTGCCTGGGACAGGGTGAACACTGAAGCTTTCTTT. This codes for CAWDRVNTEAFF.

The CDR3 sequence is CASSSPGAYEQYF. In DNA form, the CDR3 reads TGTGCCAGCAGTTCACCGGGAGCTTACGAGCAGTACTTC. The chain employs TRBV28 and TRBJ2-7; possibly TRBD2 for D (6 bases). CDR1 is MDHEN, CDR2 SYDVKM, per germline. V lost 4 bases, J lost 4 bases, and 11 bases lay in between. The CDR3 consists of 13 residues.

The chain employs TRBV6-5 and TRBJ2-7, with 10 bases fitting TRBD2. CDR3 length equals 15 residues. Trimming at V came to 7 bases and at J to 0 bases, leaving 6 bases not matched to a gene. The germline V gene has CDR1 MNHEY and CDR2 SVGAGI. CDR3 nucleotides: TGTGCCAGCAATATAGCGGGAGGACTCTCCTACGAGCAGTACTTC. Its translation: CASNIAGGLSYEQYF.

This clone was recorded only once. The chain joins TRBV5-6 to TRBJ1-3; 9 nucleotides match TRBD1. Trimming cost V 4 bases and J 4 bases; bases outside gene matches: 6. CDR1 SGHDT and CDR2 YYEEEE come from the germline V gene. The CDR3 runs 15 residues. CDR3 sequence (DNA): TGTGCCAGCAGCCGTCCCGGGACAGGGGGAAACACCATATATTTT. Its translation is CASSRPGTGGNTIYF.

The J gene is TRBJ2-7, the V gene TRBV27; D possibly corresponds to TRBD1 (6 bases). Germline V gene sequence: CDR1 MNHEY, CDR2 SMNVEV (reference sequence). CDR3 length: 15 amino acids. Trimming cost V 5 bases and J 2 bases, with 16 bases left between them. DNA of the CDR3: TGTGCCAGCAGTCCGACAGGCCCAGGCCCCTACGAGCAGTACTTC. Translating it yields CASSPTGPGPYEQYF.

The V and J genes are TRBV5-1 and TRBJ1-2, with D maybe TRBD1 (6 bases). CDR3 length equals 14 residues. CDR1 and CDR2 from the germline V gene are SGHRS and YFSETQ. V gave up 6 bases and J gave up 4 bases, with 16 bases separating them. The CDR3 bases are TGCGCCAGCACCGAGGGGGAGGGGCTCTATGGCTACACCTTC. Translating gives CASTEGEGLYGYTF.

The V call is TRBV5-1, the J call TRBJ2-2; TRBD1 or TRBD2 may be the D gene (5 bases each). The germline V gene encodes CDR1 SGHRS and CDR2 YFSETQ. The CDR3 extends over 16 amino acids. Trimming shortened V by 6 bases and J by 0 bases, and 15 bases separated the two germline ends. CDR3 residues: CASTWDRRSNTGELFF. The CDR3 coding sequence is TGCGCCAGCACCTGGGACCGCAGATCGAACACCGGGGAGCTGTTTTTT. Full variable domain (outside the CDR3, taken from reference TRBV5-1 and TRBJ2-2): KAGVTQTPRYLIKTRGQQVTLSCSPISGHRSVSWYQQTPGQGLQFLFEYFSETQRNKGNFPGRFSGRQFSNSRSEMNVSTLELGDSALYLCASTWDRRSNTGELFFGEGSRLTVL.

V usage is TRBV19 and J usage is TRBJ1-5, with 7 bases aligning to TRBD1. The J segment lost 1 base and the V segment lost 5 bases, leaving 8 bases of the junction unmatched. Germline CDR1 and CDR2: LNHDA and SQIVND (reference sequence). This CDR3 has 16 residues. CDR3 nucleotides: TGTGCCAGTAGTCGACAGGGCCAGTTGAGCAATCAGCCCCAGCATTTT. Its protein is CASSRQGQLSNQPQHF.

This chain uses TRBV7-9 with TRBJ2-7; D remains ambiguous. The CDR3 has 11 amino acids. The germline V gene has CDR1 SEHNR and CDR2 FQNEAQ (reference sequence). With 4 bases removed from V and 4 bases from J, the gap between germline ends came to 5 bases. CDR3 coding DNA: TGTGCCAGCAGCTCCAATTACGAGCAGTACTTC. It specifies CASSSNYEQYF. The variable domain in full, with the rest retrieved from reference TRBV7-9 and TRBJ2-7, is DTGVSQNPRHKITKRGQNVTFRCDPISEHNRLYWYRQTLGQGPEFLTYFQNEAQLEKSRLLSDRFSAERPKGSFSTLEIQRTEQGDSAMYLCASSSNYEQYFGPGTRLTVT.

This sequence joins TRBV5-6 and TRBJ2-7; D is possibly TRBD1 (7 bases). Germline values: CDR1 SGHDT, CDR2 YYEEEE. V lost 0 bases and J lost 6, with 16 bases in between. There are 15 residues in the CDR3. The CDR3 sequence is CASSLGGGGFGEQYF. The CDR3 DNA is TGTGCCAGCAGCTTGGGTGGAGGGGGCTTCGGCGAGCAGTACTTC.

In nucleotides, the CDR3 is TGTGCCAGCAGCCAAGACCCCGGGGGAGACACTGAAGCTTTCTTT. Encoded protein: CASSQDPGGDTEAFF. The rearrangement uses TRBV4-2 and TRBJ1-1; D is possibly TRBD1 (5 bases). The V end was cut by 0 bases, the J end by 3 bases, with 11 bases between. Germline CDR1 LGHNA, CDR2 YNFKEQ. This CDR3 contains 15 residues.

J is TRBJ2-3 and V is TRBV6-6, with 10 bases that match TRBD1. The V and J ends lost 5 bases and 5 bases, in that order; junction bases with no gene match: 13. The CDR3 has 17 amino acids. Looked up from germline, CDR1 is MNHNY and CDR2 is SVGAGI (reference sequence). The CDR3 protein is CASSPRRDRGMGDTQYF. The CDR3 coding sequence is TGTGCCAGCAGTCCCCGCCGGGACAGGGGAATGGGAGATACGCAGTATTTT.

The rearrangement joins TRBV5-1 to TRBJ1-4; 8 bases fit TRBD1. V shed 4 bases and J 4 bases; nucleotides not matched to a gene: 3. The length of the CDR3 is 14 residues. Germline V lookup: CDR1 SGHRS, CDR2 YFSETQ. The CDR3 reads CASSTGQGNEKLFF. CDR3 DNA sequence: TGCGCCAGCAGCACCGGACAGGGTAATGAAAAACTGTTTTTT. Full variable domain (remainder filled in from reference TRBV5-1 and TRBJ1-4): KAGVTQTPRYLIKTRGQQVTLSCSPISGHRSVSWYQQTPGQGLQFLFEYFSETQRNKGNFPGRFSGRQFSNSRSEMNVSTLELGDSALYLCASSTGQGNEKLFFGSGTQLSVL.

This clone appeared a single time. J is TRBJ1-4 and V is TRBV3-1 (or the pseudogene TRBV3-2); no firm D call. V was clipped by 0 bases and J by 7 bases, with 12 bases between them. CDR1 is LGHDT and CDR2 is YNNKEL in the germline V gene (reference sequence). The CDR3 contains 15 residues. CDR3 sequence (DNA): TGTGCCAGCAGCCAAGACTGGGGAACGAGTGAAAAACTGTTTTTT. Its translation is CASSQDWGTSEKLFF.

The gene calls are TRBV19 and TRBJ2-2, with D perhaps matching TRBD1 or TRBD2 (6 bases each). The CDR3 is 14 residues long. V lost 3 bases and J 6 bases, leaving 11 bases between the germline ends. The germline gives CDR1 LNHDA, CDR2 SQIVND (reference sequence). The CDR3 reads CASSISGAPGELFF. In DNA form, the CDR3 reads TGTGCCAGTAGTATTTCGGGGGCGCCCGGGGAGCTGTTTTTT.

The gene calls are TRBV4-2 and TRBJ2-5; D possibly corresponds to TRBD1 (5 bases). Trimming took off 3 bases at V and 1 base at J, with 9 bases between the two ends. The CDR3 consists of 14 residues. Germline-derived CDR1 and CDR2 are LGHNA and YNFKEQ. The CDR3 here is CASSQLDSQETQYF. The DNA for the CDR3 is TGTGCCAGCAGCCAGCTTGACAGCCAAGAGACCCAGTACTTC.

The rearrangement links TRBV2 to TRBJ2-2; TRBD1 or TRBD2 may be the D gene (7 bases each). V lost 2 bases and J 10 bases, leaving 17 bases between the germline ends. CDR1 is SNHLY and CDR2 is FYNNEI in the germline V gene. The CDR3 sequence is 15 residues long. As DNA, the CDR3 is TGTGCCAGCAGTGAAACCAGGGGGAGGGAAAAGGAGCTGTTTTTT. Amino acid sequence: CASSETRGREKELFF.